This entry describes one TCR beta chain. Germline assignment: CDR1 LNHDA and CDR2 SQIVND (reference sequence). V was clipped by 4 bases and J by 0 bases; unmatched bases: 4. The CDR3 loop spans 15 amino acids. This sample was taken from a study of OX40 agonist ivuxolimab in advanced cancers. Turning to the study itself: Participants, approximately 83% male, averaged around 60 years of age, ranging from roughly 20 to 85.

TCRdb's table, derived via immunoSEQ multiplex PCR, lists solely in-frame clones and lacks some. The table records over 40,000 clones, roughly 84% of them present only once. The origin of this receptor is an adult with an advanced solid tumor such as melanoma, head and neck, liver or kidney cancer. The genes are TRBV19 and TRBJ1-1, with 8 bases lining up with TRBD1. The sequencing here drew on CD4+ or CD8+ T cells sorted from blood, taken in a trial of the OX40 agonist ivuxolimab. CDR3 sequence (DNA): TGTGCCAGTAGTAAGGCAGGGGGCCTGAACACTGAAGCTTTCTTT. Its protein is CASSKAGGLNTEAFF.